This T cell receptor (beta chain) originates from a study of blood T cell repertoires in COVID-19. Study in general: PBMCs, B-cell-depleted T cells, or T cells provided the cDNA or gDNA that made up the material.

The CDR3 contains 17 residues. Looked up from germline, CDR1 is SQVTM and CDR2 is ANQGSEA. The V segment lost 7 bases and the J segment 5 bases; nucleotides outside the gene matches: 11. Measured with immunoSEQ multiplex PCR; TCRdb has only the in-frame clones, and not every one. The data contain fewer than 120,000 clones, around nine tenths of them singletons. The TCR comes from a woman aged 50 to 60 with acute or convalescent COVID-19. The sample was peripheral blood. The chain couples TRBV29-1 to TRBJ2-2, with TRBD2 identical over 15 bases. CDR3 residues: CSAGLAGGPVRTGELFF. The CDR3 bases are TGCAGCGCCGGACTAGCGGGAGGGCCGGTTCGGACCGGGGAGCTGTTTTTT.